This paragraph reports one T cell receptor beta chain. The RNA input was roughly 0.45 to 1 ug, and it was reverse transcribed with random hexamers. MiXCR was run by TCRdb on the immunoSEQ multiplex PCR reads, yielding one entry per CDR3 protein. The sample gives 250,000 to 300,000 distinct CDR3 sequences, roughly 85% of which show up once; roughly 0.21% is in the top ten. V was trimmed by 3 bases and J by 2 bases, leaving 10 bases between them. CDR3 size: 14 residues. Per germline, CDR1 ENHRY and CDR2 SYGVKD. These data are taken from a study of CD8 T cells in Susac syndrome. The material sequenced was CD8+ T cells from PBMCs. The gene calls are TRBV10-3 and TRBJ1-2; possible D gene TRBD1, 5 bases. The sequence derives from a human donor with multiple sclerosis. The CDR3 spells CAISDKGTNYGYTF. DNA of the CDR3: TGTGCCATCAGTGATAAGGGGACCAACTATGGCTACACCTTC.